This T cell receptor (beta chain) originates from a study of response to subunit inactivated influenza vaccine. The CDR3 has 13 residues. In germline, CDR1 is SGHRS, CDR2 YFSETQ. Trimming took 4 bases from V and 4 from J, leaving 11 bases between them. Overall study findings and caveats: Authors suggested that a seasonal influenza vaccination recruits few new T cells each time.

This clonotype has more than one count but fewer than ten. Its antigen is as yet unknown. TCRdb fed the RT-PCR reads into MiXCR, producing one record per CDR3 protein. The sample includes 500,000 to 600,000 distinct CDR3 sequences, approximately 13% seen only once; the top ten take about an eighth. This chain connects TRBV5-1 to TRBJ1-2; D is undetermined. The TCR sequence derives from a man in his fifties or sixties who received an inactivated influenza vaccine. Sequenced here: PBMCs from blood, sampled roughly 48 days after vaccination. The CDR3 DNA reads as TGCGCCAGCAGCCGAGCCGCTCTCTATGGCTACACCTTC. Its translation is CASSRAALYGYTF. The whole variable domain, filled in from reference TRBV5-1 and TRBJ1-2, reads KAGVTQTPRYLIKTRGQQVTLSCSPISGHRSVSWYQQTPGQGLQFLFEYFSETQRNKGNFPGRFSGRQFSNSRSEMNVSTLELGDSALYLCASSRAALYGYTFGSGTRLTVV.